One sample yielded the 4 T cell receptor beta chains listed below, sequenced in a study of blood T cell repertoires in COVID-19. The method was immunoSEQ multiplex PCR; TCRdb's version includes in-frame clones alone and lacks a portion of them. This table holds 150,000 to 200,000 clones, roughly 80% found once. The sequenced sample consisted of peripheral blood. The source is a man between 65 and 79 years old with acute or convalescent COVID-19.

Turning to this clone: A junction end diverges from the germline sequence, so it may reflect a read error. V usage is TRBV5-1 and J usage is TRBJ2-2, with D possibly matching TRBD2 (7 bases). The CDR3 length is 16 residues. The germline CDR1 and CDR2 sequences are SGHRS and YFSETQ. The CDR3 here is CARRRRGGLGTGELFF. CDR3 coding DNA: TGCGCCCGCAGGCGGAGGGGGGGCCTGGGCACCGGGGAGCTGTTTTTT.

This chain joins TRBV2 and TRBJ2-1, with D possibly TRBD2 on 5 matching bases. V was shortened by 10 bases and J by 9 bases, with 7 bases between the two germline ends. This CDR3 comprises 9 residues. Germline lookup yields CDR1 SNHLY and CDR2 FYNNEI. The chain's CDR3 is CAIRGEQFF. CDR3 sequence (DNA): TGTGCCATTCGGGGTGAGCAGTTCTTC.

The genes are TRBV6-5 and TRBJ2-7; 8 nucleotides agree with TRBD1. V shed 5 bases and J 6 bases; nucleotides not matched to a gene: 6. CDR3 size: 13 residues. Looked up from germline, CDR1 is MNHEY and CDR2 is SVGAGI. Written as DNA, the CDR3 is TGTGCCAGCAGTAAGAGGACAGGGCGCGAGCAGTACTTC. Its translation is CASSKRTGREQYF.

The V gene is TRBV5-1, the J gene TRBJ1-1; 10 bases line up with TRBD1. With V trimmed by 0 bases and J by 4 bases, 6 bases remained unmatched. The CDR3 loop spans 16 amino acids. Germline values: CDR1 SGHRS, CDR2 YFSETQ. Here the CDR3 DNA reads TGCGCCAGCAGCTTGGGGACAGGGGGAGTTGGCACTGAAGCTTTCTTT. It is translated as CASSLGTGGVGTEAFF.